The rows below give T cell receptor beta chains drawn from one sample of a study of T cells in Graves' hyperthyroidism and ophthalmopathy. TCRdb re-called the multiplex PCR reads through MiXCR, storing one row per CDR3 protein. Of about 400,000 distinct CDR3 sequences in the sample, over 11% were seen once. Source material: blood. These receptors were taken from a man in his fifties with Graves' ophthalmopathy. Both conserved end residues are part of each CDR3. D genes are given only for firm matches. Clone size is not always given. Where it is, it says once, few, many or a class for expanded clones.

>14|TRBD1|many|TRBV5-1|TRBJ1-2
TGCGCCAGCAGCCGGGACAGGGACCTCAATGGCTACACCTTC
CASSRDRDLNGYTF
>16|-|-|TRBV20-1|TRBJ2-1
TGCAGTGCTAGAGATATCCGGGACCCGTTACAGGGTGAGCAGTTCTTC
CSARDIRDPLQGEQFF
>14|-|-|TRBV7-6|TRBJ2-2
TGTGCCAGCAGCTTCAACAGAAACACCGGGGAGCTGTTTTTT
CASSFNRNTGELFF
>13|-|-|TRBV4-1|TRBJ2-7
TGCGCCAGCAGCCAAGAAGGGTGGGCCGAGCAGTACTTC
CASSQEGWAEQYF
>14|-|-|TRBV6-1|TRBJ2-2
TGTGCCAGCCAGGAGGTGGGAGACACCGGGGAGCTGTTTTTT
CASQEVGDTGELFF
>15|TRBD1|-|TRBV6-1|TRBJ2-7
TGTGCCAGCAGCGGGGACAGAGGGACCACCTACGAGCAGTACTTC
CASSGDRGTTYEQYF
>15|TRBD1|many|TRBV11-1|TRBJ2-7
TGTGCCAGCAGCACGAGGCCGGGACAGGGTGACGAGCAGTACTTC
CASSTRPGQGDEQYF
>17|TRBD2|many|TRBV11-2|TRBJ2-5
TGTGCCAGCAGCCCCATTATTGGCGGGAGGATGTCAGAGACCCAGTACTTC
CASSPIIGGRMSETQYF
>11|-|many|TRBV7-2|TRBJ2-7
TGTGCCAGCAGCCGGGACTACGAGCAGTACTTC
CASSRDYEQYF
>14|-|many|TRBV11-2|TRBJ1-1
TGTGCCAGCAGTTCCGACCCCCCGTCCTATGGGGCTTTCTTT
CASSSDPPSYGAFF
>16|-|-|TRBV7-9|TRBJ2-7
TGTGCCAGCAGCTTAGCAGGGGCCCAAAGCTCCTACGAGCAGTACTTC
CASSLAGAQSSYEQYF
>15|-|many|TRBV7-9|TRBJ2-5
TGTGCCAGCAGCTTAGCCATTGCCAACAAAGAGACCCAGTACTTC
CASSLAIANKETQYF
>13|-|many|TRBV6-1|TRBJ1-1
TGTGCCAGCAGTCGACAGATAAACACTGAAGCTTTCTTT
CASSRQINTEAFF
>13|TRBD2|many|TRBV6-2/TRBV6-3|TRBJ2-1
TGTGCCAGCAGTTTGACTAGCGGGATTGAGCAGTTCTTC
CASSLTSGIEQFF
>13|-|few|TRBV7-8|TRBJ1-2
TGTGCCAGCAGCTTAGTTTCGGGTCCCGGCTACACCTTC
CASSLVSGPGYTF
>16|TRBD1|once|TRBV24-1|TRBJ1-5
TGTGCCACCAGTGGACAGACAGGGACGGCCAATCAGCCCCAGCATTTT
CATSGQTGTANQPQHF
>15|TRBD2|-|TRBV3-1|TRBJ2-7
TGTGCCAGCAGCCAAGCGCTAGCGGGGCTGGGCGAGCAGTACTTC
CASSQALAGLGEQYF